These 7 T cell receptor beta chains were sequenced from one sample in a study of T cell responses to AZD1222 COVID-19 vaccine (dated by TCRdb to the early 2020s). Library preparation was by the immunoSEQ multiplex PCR assay. Not all clones reach the TCRdb copy of this immuneACCESS table, which keeps in-frame sequences only. Checked studies attribute under half of the gap to unresolved V genes and leave the rest unexplained. This sample has 100,000 to 150,000 clones in its table, and approximately 85% of those were observed once. 9% to 9.5% of the sample comes from the top ten. The sample's time point label is to be understood as: baseline before first vaccination. The sample here was peripheral blood, taken on day 0 of AZD1222 vaccination. All receptors come from an adult in good health.

This clone was observed a single time. This chain joins TRBV7-3 and TRBJ1-6; unclear D gene. This CDR3 has 15 residues. Germline assignment: CDR1 SGHTA and CDR2 FQGTGA. V shed 2 bases and J shed 7 bases, with 12 bases lying between them. The CDR3 DNA is TGTGCCAGCAGCTTATCCCGAGACGGAAATTCACCCCTCCACTTT. Translated, it gives CASSLSRDGNSPLHF. The full variable domain, its missing parts supplied by reference TRBV7-3 and TRBJ1-6, is GAGVSQTPSNKVTEKGKYVELRCDPISGHTALYWYRQSLGQGPEFLIYFQGTGAADDSGLPNDRFFAVRPEGSVSTLKIQRTERGDSAVYLCASSLSRDGNSPLHFGNGTRLTVT.

This chain uses TRBV7-8 with TRBJ1-3; D is uncertain. The CDR3 spans 13 residues. The germline V gene encodes CDR1 SGHVS and CDR2 FQNEAQ. Between the trimmed V and J ends, which lost 0 bases and 4 bases, there was a span of 4 bases. The CDR3: CASSLAGGNTIYF. The CDR3 bases are TGTGCCAGCAGCTTAGCGGGAGGAAACACCATATATTTT.

The V call is TRBV19, the J call TRBJ1-3, with 9 bases aligning to TRBD1. With V trimmed by 3 bases and J by 3 bases, 6 bases remained unmatched. The CDR3 has 16 residues. Germline CDR1 LNHDA, CDR2 SQIVND (reference sequence). The CDR3 DNA reads as TGTGCCAGTAGTATTCCCGGGACAGGGTATGGAAACACCATATATTTT. Protein product: CASSIPGTGYGNTIYF.

The chain couples TRBV7-9 to TRBJ1-4; the D is unclear. This CDR3 comprises 14 residues. The V gene's germline CDR1 is SEHNR and CDR2 FQNEAQ (reference sequence). Trimming took 5 bases from V and 7 from J, leaving 14 bases between them. The CDR3 nucleotides read TGTGCCAGCAGCCAACAGACCAGGAGTGAAAAACTGTTTTTT. Protein: CASSQQTRSEKLFF.

This clone was seen a handful of times. Within the sample, other DNA sequences also encode this same CDR3. The chain recombines TRBV5-1 with TRBJ2-5; TRBD2 aligns across 9 bases. The germline V gene encodes CDR1 SGHRS and CDR2 YFSETQ. CDR3 size: 15 residues. The J segment lost 2 bases and the V segment lost 3 bases, leaving 5 bases of the junction unmatched. The CDR3 here is CASSSTSGRQETQYF. The CDR3 bases are TGCGCCAGCAGCTCGACTAGCGGACGTCAAGAGACCCAGTACTTC. Full variable domain (rest looked up from reference TRBV5-1 and TRBJ2-5): KAGVTQTPRYLIKTRGQQVTLSCSPISGHRSVSWYQQTPGQGLQFLFEYFSETQRNKGNFPGRFSGRQFSNSRSEMNVSTLELGDSALYLCASSSTSGRQETQYFGPGTRLLVL.

This clone occurred once. Here the CDR3 reads CASSHDLGTRINEQFF. The CDR3 DNA reads TGTGCCAGCAGCCATGACCTCGGGACTAGGATCAATGAGCAGTTCTTC. The V gene is TRBV14, the J gene TRBJ2-1, with 8 nucleotides matching TRBD2. Germline CDR1 reads SGHDN; CDR2 reads FVKESK. V lost 3 bases and J lost 6; bases outside the gene matches: 10. CDR3 size: 16 residues.

This rearrangement joins TRBV5-1 to TRBJ2-3; D gene unclear. V lost 4 bases to trimming and J lost 0 bases, with 9 bases between them. Germline-derived CDR1 and CDR2 are SGHRS and YFSETQ. The CDR3 is 14 amino acids. In DNA form, the CDR3 reads TGCGCCAGCAGCAGCCAAACTAGCACAGATACGCAGTATTTT. As protein: CASSSQTSTDTQYF. Together with reference TRBV5-1 and TRBJ2-3, the CDR3 gives the full variable domain: KAGVTQTPRYLIKTRGQQVTLSCSPISGHRSVSWYQQTPGQGLQFLFEYFSETQRNKGNFPGRFSGRQFSNSRSEMNVSTLELGDSALYLCASSSQTSTDTQYFGPGTRLTVL.